This T cell receptor (beta chain) originates from a study of early T cells in non-severe SARS-CoV-2 infection. Looking at the study overall: It was bulk RNA from unsorted whole blood that was sequenced, and the chains were unpaired. Findings and limits, study-wide: Private and CD4 specificities were missed by VDJdb matching, which favored anti-spike CD8 responses.

This clonotype came up many times. The antigen remains undetermined. Germline loops: CDR1 LNHDA, CDR2 SQIVND (reference sequence). The V end lost 5 bases, the J end lost 6 bases, and 8 bases lay between the germline ends. CDR3 size: 12 residues. The protocol attached unique molecular identifiers to individual cDNA molecules. TCRdb analysed the 5' RACE reads with MiXCR anew, one entry per CDR3 protein. This sample has about 84,000 distinct CDR3 sequences; around 10% occur once, and the top ten carry roughly 2.6%. The chain employs TRBV19 and TRBJ1-5; no clear D gene. The receptor was isolated from an adult who was a healthcare worker with PCR-confirmed SARS-CoV-2 infection or an uninfected control (not recorded which). What was sequenced was whole blood. CDR3 sequence (DNA): TGTGCCAGTAGTGAGGAGCGTCAGCCCCAGCATTTT. Protein product: CASSEERQPQHF.